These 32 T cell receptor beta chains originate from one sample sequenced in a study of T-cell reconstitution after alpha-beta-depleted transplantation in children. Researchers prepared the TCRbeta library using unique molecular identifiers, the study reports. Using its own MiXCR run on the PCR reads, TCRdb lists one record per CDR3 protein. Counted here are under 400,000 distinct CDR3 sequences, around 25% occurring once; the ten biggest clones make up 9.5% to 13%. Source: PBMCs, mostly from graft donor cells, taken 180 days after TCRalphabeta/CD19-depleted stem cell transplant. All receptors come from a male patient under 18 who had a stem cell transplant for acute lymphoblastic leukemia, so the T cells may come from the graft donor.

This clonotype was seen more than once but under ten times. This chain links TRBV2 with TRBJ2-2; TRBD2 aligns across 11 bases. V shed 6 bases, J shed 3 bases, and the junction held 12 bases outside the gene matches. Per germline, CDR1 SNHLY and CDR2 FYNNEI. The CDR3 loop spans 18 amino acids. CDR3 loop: CASSQFRLAGRYTGELFF. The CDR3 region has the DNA TGTGCCAGCAGCCAATTTAGACTAGCGGGAAGGTACACCGGGGAGCTGTTTTTT.

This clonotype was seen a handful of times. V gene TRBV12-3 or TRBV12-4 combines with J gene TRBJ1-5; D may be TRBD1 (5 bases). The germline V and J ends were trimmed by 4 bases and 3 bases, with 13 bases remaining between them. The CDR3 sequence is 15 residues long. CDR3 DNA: TGTGCCAGCAGTTACCAACAGGCCTACAATCAGCCCCAGCATTTT. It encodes CASSYQQAYNQPQHF.

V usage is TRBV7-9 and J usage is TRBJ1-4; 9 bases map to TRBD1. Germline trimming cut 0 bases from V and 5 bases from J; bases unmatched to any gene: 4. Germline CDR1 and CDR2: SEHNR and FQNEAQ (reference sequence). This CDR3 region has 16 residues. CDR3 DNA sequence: TGTGCCAGCAGCTTAGCGCCTGGGACAGGGAATGAAAAACTGTTTTTT. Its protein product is CASSLAPGTGNEKLFF.

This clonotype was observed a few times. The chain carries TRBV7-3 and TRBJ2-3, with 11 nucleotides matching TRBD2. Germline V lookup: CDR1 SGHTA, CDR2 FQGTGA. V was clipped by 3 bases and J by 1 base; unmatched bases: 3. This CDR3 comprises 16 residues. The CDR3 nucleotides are TGTGCCAGCAGCTTTGTAGCGGGAGGGGGCACAGATACGCAGTATTTT. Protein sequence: CASSFVAGGGTDTQYF.

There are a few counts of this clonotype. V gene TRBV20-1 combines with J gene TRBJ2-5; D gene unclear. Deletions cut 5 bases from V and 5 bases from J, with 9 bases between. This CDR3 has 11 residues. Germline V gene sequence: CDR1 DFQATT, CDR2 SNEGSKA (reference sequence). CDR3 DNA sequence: TGCAGTGCTGCCTCTTGGGAGACCCAGTACTTC. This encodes CSAASWETQYF.

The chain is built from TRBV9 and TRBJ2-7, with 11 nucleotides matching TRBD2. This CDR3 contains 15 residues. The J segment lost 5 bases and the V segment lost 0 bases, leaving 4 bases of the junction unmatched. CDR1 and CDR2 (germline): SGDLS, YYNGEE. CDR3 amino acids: CASSVVAGGPHEQYF. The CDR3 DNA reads TGTGCCAGCAGCGTAGTAGCGGGAGGGCCCCACGAGCAGTACTTC. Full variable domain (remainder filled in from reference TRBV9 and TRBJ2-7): DSGVTQTPKHLITATGQRVTLRCSPRSGDLSVYWYQQSLDQGLQFLIQYYNGEERAKGNILERFSAQQFPDLHSELNLSSLELGDSALYFCASSVVAGGPHEQYFGPGTRLTVT.

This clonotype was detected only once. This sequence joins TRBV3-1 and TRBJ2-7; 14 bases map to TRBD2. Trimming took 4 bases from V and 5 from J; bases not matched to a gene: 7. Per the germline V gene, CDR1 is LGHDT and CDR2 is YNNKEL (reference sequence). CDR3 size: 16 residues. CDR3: CASSLGTSGSWNEQYF. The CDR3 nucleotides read TGTGCCAGCAGCCTAGGGACTAGCGGGAGTTGGAACGAGCAGTACTTC.

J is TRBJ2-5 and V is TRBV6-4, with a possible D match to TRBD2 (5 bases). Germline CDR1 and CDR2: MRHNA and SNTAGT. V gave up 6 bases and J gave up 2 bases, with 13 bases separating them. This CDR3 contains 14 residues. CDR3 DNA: TGTGCCAGCAGCTTACCGGGAAGTCAAGAGACCCAGTACTTC. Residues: CASSLPGSQETQYF.

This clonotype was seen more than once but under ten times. The chain's CDR3 is CASSPGLARGLYNEQFF. CDR3 nucleotide sequence: TGTGCCAGCAGCCCCGGACTAGCGAGAGGCCTCTACAATGAGCAGTTCTTC. V and J are TRBV7-9 and TRBJ2-1, with 9 bases aligning to TRBD2. J lost 3 bases, V lost 5 bases, and 11 bases had no gene match. CDR3 size: 17 residues. CDR1 is SEHNR and CDR2 is FQNEAQ in the germline V gene (reference sequence).

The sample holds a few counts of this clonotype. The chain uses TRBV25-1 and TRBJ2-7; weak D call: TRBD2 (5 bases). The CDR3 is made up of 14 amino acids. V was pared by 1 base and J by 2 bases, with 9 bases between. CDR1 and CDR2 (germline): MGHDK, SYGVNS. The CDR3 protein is CASSELSGTYEQYF. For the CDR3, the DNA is TGTGCCAGCAGTGAATTAAGCGGAACCTACGAGCAGTACTTC.

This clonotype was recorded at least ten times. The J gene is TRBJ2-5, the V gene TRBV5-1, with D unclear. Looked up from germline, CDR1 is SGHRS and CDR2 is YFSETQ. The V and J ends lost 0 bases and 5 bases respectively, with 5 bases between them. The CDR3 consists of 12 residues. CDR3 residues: CASSLGFETQYF. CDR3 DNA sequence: TGCGCCAGCAGCTTGGGGTTTGAGACCCAGTACTTC. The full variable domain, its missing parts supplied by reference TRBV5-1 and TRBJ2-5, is KAGVTQTPRYLIKTRGQQVTLSCSPISGHRSVSWYQQTPGQGLQFLFEYFSETQRNKGNFPGRFSGRQFSNSRSEMNVSTLELGDSALYLCASSLGFETQYFGPGTRLLVL.

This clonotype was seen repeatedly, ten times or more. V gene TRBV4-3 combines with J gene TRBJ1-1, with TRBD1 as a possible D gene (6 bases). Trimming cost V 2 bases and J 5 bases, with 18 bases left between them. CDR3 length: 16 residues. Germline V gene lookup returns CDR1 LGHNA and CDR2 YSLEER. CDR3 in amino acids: CASSQTRGEGGTEAFF. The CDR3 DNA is TGCGCCAGCAGCCAAACGAGGGGGGAGGGAGGGACTGAAGCTTTCTTT.

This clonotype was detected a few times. CDR3 in amino acids: CASSPASNYEQYF. The CDR3 DNA is TGTGCCAGCTCACCGGCTTCAAACTACGAGCAGTACTTC. The chain is built from TRBV18 and TRBJ2-7, with D uncertain. Germline V CDR1 and CDR2: KGHSH, LQKENI. V was trimmed by 3 bases and J by 3 bases, leaving 9 bases between them. The CDR3 has 13 residues.

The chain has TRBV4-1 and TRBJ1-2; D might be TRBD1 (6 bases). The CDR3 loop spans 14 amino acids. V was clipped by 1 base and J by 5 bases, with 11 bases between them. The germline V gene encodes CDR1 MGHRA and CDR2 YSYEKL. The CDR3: CASSQGWTVYGYTF. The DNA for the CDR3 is TGCGCCAGCAGCCAAGGCTGGACAGTTTATGGCTACACCTTC.

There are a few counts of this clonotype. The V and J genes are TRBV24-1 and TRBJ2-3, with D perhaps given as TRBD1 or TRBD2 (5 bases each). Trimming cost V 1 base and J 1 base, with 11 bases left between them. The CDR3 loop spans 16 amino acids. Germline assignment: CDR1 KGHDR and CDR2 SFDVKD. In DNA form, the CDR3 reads TGTGCCACCAGTGATTTTTCCCGGGGCGGCACAGATACGCAGTATTTT. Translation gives CATSDFSRGGTDTQYF.

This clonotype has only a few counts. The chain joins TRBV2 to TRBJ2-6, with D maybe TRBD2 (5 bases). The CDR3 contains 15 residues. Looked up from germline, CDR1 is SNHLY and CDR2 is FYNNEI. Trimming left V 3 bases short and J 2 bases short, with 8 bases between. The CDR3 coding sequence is TGTGCCAGCAGTGATGAGGGAGCTGGGGCCAACGTCCTGACTTTC. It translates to CASSDEGAGANVLTF.

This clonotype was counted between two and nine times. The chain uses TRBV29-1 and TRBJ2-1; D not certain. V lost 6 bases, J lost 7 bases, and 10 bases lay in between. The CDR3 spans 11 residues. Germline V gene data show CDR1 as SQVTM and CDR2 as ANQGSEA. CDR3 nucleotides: TGCAGCGTGAGTATTGTAAATGAGCAGTTCTTC. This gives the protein CSVSIVNEQFF.

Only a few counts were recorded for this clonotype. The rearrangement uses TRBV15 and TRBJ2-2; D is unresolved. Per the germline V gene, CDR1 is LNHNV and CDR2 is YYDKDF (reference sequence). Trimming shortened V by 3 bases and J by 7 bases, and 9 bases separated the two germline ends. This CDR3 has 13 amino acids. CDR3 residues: CATSRGRGGELFF. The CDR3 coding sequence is TGTGCCACCAGCAGGGGTCGCGGCGGGGAGCTGTTTTTT.

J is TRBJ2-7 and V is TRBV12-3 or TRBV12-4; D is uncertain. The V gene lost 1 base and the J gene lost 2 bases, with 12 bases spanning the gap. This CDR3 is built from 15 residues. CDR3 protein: CASSLEVDSTYEQYF. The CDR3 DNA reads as TGTGCCAGCAGTTTAGAGGTAGATTCAACCTACGAGCAGTACTTC.

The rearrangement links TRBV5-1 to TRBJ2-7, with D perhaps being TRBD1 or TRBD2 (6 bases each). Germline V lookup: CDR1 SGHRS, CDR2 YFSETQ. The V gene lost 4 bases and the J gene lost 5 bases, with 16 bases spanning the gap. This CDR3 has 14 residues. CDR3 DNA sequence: TGCGCCAGCAGCCCGGAGGGGGAAAGGAACGAGCAGTACTTC. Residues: CASSPEGERNEQYF.

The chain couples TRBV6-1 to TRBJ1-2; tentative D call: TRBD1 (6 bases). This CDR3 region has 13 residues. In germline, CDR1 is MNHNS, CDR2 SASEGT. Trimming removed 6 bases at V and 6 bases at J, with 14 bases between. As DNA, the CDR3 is TGTGCCAGCAGCCGGGGGCGGTGGAATGGCTACACCTTC. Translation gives CASSRGRWNGYTF.

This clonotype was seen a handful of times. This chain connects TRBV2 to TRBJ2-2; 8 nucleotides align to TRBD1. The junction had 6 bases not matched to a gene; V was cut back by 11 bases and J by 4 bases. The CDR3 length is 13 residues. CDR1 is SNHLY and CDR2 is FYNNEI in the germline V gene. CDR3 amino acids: CALDRGGTGELFF. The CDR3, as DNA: TGTGCCCTTGACAGGGGAGGCACCGGGGAGCTGTTTTTT.

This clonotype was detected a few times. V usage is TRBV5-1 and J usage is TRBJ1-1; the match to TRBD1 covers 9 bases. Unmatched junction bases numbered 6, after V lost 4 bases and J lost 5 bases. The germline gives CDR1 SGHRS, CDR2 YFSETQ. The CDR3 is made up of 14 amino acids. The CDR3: CASSTGQGYTEAFF. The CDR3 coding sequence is TGCGCCAGCAGCACGGGACAGGGATATACTGAAGCTTTCTTT.

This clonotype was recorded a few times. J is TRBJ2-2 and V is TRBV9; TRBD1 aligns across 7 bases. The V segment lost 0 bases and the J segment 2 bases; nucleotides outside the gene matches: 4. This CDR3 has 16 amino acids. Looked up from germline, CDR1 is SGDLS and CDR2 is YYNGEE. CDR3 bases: TGTGCCAGCAGCGTAGTGGGGACAGTCAACACCGGGGAGCTGTTTTTT. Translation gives CASSVVGTVNTGELFF.

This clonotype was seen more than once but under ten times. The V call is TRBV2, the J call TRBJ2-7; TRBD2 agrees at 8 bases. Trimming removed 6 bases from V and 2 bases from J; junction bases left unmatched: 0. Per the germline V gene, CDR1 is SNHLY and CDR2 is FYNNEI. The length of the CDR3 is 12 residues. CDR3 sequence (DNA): TGTGCCAGCAGCGGGAGGGCCTACGAGCAGTACTTC. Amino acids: CASSGRAYEQYF.

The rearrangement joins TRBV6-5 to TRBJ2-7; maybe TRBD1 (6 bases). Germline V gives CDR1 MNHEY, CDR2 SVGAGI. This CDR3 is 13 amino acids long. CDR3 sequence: CGRSYPGQYEQYF. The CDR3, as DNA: TGTGGTCGCAGTTACCCCGGACAGTACGAGCAGTACTTC.

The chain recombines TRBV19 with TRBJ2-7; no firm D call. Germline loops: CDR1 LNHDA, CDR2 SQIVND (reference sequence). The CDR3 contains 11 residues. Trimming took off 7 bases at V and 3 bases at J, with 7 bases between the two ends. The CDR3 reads CASNKIYEQYF. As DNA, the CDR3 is TGTGCCAGTAATAAAATCTACGAGCAGTACTTC.

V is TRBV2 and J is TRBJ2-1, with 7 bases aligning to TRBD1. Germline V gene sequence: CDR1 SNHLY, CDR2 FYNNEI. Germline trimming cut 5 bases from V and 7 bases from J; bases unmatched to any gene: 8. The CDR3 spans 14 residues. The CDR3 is CASSNNRGWNEQFF. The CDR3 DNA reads TGTGCCAGCAGTAATAACAGGGGTTGGAATGAGCAGTTCTTC.

CDR3 DNA: TGTGCCAGCAGCTCCTGGAGTCCTTACAATGAGCAGTTCTTC. Its protein product is CASSSWSPYNEQFF. The chain links TRBV27 to TRBJ2-1, with D unclear. V was clipped by 6 bases and J by 4 bases, with 13 bases between them. Germline-derived CDR1 and CDR2 are MNHEY and SMNVEV (reference sequence). The CDR3 has 14 amino acids.

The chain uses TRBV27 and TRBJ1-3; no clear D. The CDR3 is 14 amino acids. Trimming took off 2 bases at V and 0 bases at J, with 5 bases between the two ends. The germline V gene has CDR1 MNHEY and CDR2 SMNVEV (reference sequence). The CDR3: CASSLGVSGNTIYF. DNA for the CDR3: TGTGCCAGCAGTTTAGGGGTCTCTGGAAACACCATATATTTT.

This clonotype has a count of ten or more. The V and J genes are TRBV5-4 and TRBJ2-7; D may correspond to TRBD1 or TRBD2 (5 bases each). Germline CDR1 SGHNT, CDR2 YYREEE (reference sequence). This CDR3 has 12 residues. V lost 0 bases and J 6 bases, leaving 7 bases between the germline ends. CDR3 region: CASSLGGTEQYF. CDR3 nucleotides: TGTGCCAGCAGCTTGGGAGGGACCGAGCAGTACTTC.

CDR3 sequence reads: CASSSSSREQYF. CDR3 nucleotides: TGCGCCAGCAGCTCCTCAAGCCGGGAGCAGTACTTC. This rearrangement joins TRBV5-1 to TRBJ2-7; D unresolved. CDR3 length: 12 residues. Germline V CDR1 and CDR2: SGHRS, YFSETQ. Trimming removed 3 bases from V and 7 bases from J, with 11 bases in between.